This T cell receptor beta chain was retrieved from a study of blood T cells in healthy people across ages. In the case of this clonotype: Its antigen is undetermined.

Notes on the study in general: Diversity estimates drawn from one million T cells were deemed underestimates.

For the second PCR, which ran for 7 to 11 cycles, a sample-barcoded 5' primer and a J-beta primer mix were used. TCRdb processed the 5' RACE reads anew with MiXCR; each CDR3 protein has one entry. The repertoire holds over a million distinct CDR3 sequences, with around 39% as singletons. Trimming took 3 bases from V and 0 from J, leaving 11 bases between them. Germline loops: CDR1 SGHRS, CDR2 YFSETQ. The CDR3 is made up of 15 amino acids. The sequence was obtained from a woman aged 18-29 years in good health. Sequenced sample: blood. The gene calls are TRBV5-1 and TRBJ2-3; D gene uncertain. The CDR3 nucleotides read TGCGCCAGCAGCTCAGGCGAAGAAAGCACAGATACGCAGTATTTT. Protein: CASSSGEESTDTQYF.